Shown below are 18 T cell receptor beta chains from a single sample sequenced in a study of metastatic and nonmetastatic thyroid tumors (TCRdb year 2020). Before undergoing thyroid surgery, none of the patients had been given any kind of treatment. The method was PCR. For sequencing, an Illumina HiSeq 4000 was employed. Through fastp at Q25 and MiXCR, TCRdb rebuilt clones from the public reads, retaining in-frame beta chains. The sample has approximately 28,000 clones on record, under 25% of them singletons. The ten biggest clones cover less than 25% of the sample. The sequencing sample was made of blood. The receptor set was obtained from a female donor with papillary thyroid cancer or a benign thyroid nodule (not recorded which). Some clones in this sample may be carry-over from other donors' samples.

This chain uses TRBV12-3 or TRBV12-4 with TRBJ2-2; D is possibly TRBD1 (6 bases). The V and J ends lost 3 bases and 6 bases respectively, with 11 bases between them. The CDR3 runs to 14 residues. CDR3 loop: CASSLLQGSGELFF. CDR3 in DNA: TGTGCCAGCAGTTTGTTACAGGGCTCCGGGGAGCTGTTTTTT.

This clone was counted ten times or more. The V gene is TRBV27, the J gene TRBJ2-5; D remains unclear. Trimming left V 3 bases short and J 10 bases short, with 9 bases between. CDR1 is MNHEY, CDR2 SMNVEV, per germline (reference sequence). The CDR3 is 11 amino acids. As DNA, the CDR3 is TGTGCCAGCAGTTTCGGTGGTGACCAGTACTTC. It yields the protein CASSFGGDQYF.

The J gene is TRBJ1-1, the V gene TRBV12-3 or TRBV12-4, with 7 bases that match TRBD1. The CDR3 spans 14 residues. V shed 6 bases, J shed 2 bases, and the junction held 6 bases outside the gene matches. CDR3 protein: CASSPTGPNTEAFF. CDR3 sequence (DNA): TGTGCCAGCAGCCCGACAGGGCCTAACACTGAAGCTTTCTTT.

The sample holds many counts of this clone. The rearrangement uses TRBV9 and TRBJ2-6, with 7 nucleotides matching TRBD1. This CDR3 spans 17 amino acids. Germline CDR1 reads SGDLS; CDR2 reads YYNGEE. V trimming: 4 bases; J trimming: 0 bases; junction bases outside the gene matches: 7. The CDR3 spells CASSPRDRNSGANVLTF. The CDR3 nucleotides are TGTGCCAGCAGCCCCCGGGACAGAAACTCTGGGGCCAACGTCCTGACTTTC.

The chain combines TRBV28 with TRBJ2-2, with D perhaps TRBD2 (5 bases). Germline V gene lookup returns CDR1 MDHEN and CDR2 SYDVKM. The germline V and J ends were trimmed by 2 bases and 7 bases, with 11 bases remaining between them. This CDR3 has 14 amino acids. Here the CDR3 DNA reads TGTGCCAGCAGTTTAGGACTGCAAGTCGGGGAGCTGTTTTTT. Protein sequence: CASSLGLQVGELFF.

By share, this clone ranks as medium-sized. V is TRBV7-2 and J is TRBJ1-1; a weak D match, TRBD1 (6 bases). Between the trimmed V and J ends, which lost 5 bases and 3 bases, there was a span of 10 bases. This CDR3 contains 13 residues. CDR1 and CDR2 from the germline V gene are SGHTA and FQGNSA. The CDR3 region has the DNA TGTGCCAGCAGCCGACAGGAGGACACTGAAGCTTTCTTT. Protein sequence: CASSRQEDTEAFF.

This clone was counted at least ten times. The CDR3 DNA sequence: TGTGCCAGCACCGCCTGGACCTACGAGCAGTACTTC. Encoded protein: CASTAWTYEQYF. V is TRBV2 and J is TRBJ2-7; D gene uncertain. There are 12 residues in the CDR3. Trimming left V 7 bases short and J 2 bases short, with 9 bases between. Per germline, CDR1 SNHLY and CDR2 FYNNEI.

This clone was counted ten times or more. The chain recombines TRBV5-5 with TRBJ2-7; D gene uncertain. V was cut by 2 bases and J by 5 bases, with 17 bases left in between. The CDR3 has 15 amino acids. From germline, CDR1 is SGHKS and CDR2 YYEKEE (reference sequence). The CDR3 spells CASSFQPGLDNEQYF. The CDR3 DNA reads TGTGCCAGCAGCTTCCAGCCAGGCCTTGACAACGAGCAGTACTTC.

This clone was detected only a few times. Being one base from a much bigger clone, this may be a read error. CDR3 coding DNA: TGTGCCAGCAGCCAAGATTGGGTGGGAGATACGCAGTATTTT. Amino acids: CASSQDWVGDTQYF. The chain couples TRBV6-1 to TRBJ2-3; no reliable D call. Germline CDR1 MNHNS, CDR2 SASEGT. The CDR3 length is 14 residues. V was trimmed by 6 bases and J by 5 bases, leaving 15 bases between them.

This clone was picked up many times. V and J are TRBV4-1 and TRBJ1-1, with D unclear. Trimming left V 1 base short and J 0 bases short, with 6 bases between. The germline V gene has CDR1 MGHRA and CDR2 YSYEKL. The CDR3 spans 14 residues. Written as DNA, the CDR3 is TGCGCCAGCAGCCAAGTTGCCGTGAACACTGAAGCTTTCTTT. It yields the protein CASSQVAVNTEAFF.

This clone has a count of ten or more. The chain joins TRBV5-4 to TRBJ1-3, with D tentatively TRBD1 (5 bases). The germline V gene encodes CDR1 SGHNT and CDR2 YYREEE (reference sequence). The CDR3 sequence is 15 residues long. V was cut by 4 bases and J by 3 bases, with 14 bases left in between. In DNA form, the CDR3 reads TGTGCCAGCAGCGCTCAGGGCCGGGGTGGAAACACCATATATTTT. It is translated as CASSAQGRGGNTIYF.

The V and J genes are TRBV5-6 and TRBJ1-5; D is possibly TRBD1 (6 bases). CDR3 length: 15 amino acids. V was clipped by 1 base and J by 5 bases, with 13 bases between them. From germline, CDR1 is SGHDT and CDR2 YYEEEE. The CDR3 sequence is CASSLWGQPYQPQHF. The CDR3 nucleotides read TGTGCCAGCAGCTTGTGGGGGCAGCCGTATCAGCCCCAGCATTTT.

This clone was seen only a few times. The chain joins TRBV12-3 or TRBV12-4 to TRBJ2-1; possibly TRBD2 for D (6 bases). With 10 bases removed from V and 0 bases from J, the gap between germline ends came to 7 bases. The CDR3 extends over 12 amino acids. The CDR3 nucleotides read TGTGCCACGGGGGTCTCCTACAATGAGCAGTTCTTC. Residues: CATGVSYNEQFF.

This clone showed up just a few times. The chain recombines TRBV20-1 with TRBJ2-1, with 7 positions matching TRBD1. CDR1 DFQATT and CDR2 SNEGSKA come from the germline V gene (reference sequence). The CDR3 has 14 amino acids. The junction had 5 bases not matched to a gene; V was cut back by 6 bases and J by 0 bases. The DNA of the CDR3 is TGCAGTGCCGAACGGGACAGCTCCTACAATGAGCAGTTCTTC. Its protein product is CSAERDSSYNEQFF.

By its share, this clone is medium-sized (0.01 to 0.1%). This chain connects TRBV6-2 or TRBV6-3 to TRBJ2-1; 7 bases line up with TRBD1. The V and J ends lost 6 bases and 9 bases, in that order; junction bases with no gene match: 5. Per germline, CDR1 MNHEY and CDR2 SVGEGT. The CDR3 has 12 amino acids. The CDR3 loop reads CASRQGSGEQFF. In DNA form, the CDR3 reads TGTGCCAGCAGACAGGGGAGTGGTGAGCAGTTCTTC.

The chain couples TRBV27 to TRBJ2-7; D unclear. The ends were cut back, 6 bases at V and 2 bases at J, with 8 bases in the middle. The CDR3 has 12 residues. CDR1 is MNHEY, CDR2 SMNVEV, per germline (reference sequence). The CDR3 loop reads CASSGATYEQYF. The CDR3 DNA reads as TGTGCCAGCAGCGGAGCAACCTACGAGCAGTACTTC.

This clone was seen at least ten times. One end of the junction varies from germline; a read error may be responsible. The CDR3 DNA reads as TGCAGTGCTCACCTATCCGGGGGCTATGGCCACACCTTC. It specifies CSAHLSGGYGHTF. The gene calls are TRBV20-1 and TRBJ1-2, with D maybe TRBD1 (6 bases). Germline loops: CDR1 DFQATT, CDR2 SNEGSKA (reference sequence). CDR3 length equals 13 residues.

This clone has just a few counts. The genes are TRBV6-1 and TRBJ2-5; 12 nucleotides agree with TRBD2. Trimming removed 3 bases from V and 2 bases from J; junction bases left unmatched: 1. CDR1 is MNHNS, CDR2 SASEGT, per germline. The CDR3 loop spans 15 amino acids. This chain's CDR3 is CASSDTSGGQETQYF. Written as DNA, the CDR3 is TGTGCCAGCAGTGATACTAGCGGGGGGCAAGAGACCCAGTACTTC.